The 19 T cell receptor beta chains below were found in one sample sequenced in a study of a mutant IDH1 vaccine in newly diagnosed glioma. What these receptors recognize is not known. The method was immunoSEQ multiplex PCR; TCRdb's version includes in-frame clones alone and lacks a portion of them. The data show 35,000 to 40,000 clones, 80% to 90% seen once. Time point specified: week 23, last vaccination. Alongside topical imiquimod, each dose of vaccine comprised 300 ug of mutant IDH1 20-mer peptide. Sequencing was performed on PBMCs, taken from a glioma patient whose treatment included an IDH1 peptide vaccine. The receptors shown here come from a man aged 35 to 55 with glioma.

The CDR3 loop is CASRPDRENTEAFF. The CDR3 bases are TGTGCCAGCAGGCCCGACAGAGAGAACACTGAAGCTTTCTTT. The gene calls are TRBV7-9 and TRBJ1-1; possibly TRBD1 for D (5 bases). Trimming took off 6 bases at V and 1 base at J, with 12 bases between the two ends. This CDR3 is 14 amino acids long. Germline V gene lookup returns CDR1 SEHNR and CDR2 FQNEAQ (reference sequence).

V and J are TRBV19 and TRBJ2-3; 8 bases fit TRBD2. V lost 5 bases and J lost 2; bases outside the gene matches: 6. The CDR3 contains 15 residues. From germline, CDR1 is LNHDA and CDR2 SQIVND (reference sequence). The CDR3 DNA sequence: TGTGCCAGTAGTTTGCGCGGGGGGACCACAGATACGCAGTATTTT. Translating it yields CASSLRGGTTDTQYF.

This clone has a handful of counts. In nucleotides, the CDR3 is TGCGCCAGCAGCTTGGAAGTAGGGAAGGGGAACGAGCAGTACTTC. Protein: CASSLEVGKGNEQYF. This sequence joins TRBV5-1 and TRBJ2-7, with D perhaps TRBD1 (5 bases). This CDR3 has 15 residues. V dropped 0 bases and J dropped 5 bases, with 15 bases sitting between them. Germline-derived CDR1 and CDR2 are SGHRS and YFSETQ.

This clone was observed once. The rearrangement joins TRBV6-1 to TRBJ1-6; TRBD1 agrees at 7 bases. With V trimmed by 4 bases and J by 0 bases, 6 bases remained unmatched. The CDR3 runs 17 residues. Germline V gives CDR1 MNHNS, CDR2 SASEGT. The CDR3 sequence: CASSAWDRSSYNSPLHF. The CDR3 DNA follows: TGTGCCAGCAGTGCATGGGACAGAAGCTCCTATAATTCACCCCTCCACTTT.

The chain combines TRBV27 with TRBJ2-7, with D tentatively TRBD1 (6 bases). The CDR3 is 15 amino acids. Germline V gene lookup returns CDR1 MNHEY and CDR2 SMNVEV (reference sequence). Trimming pared 1 base from V and 5 bases from J, leaving 15 bases between. The CDR3 DNA follows: TGTGCCAGCAGTTTATGGGGCACAGGGATGGACGAGCAGTACTTC. The encoded protein is CASSLWGTGMDEQYF.

The chain recombines TRBV5-8 with TRBJ1-5; D uncertain. V was clipped by 2 bases and J by 4 bases, with 4 bases between them. CDR1 is SGHTS and CDR2 is YDEGEE in the germline V gene. This CDR3 spans 12 amino acids. The CDR3 bases are TGTGCCAGCAGCTTCACAAATCAGCCCCAGCATTTT. Its translation is CASSFTNQPQHF.

The chain combines TRBV6-4 with TRBJ2-2, with TRBD2 matching over 8 bases. This CDR3 contains 15 residues. The junction had 4 bases not matched to a gene; V was cut back by 4 bases and J by 3 bases. CDR1 and CDR2 (germline): MRHNA, SNTAGT. CDR3: CASSVLAADTGELFF. The CDR3 DNA sequence: TGTGCCAGCAGTGTACTAGCGGCTGACACCGGGGAGCTGTTTTTT.

The J gene is TRBJ2-7, the V gene TRBV7-8; D is tentatively TRBD1 or TRBD2 (6 bases each). Germline values: CDR1 SGHVS, CDR2 FQNEAQ. The V gene lost 8 bases and the J gene lost 6 bases, with 20 bases spanning the gap. This CDR3 contains 14 residues. CDR3 sequence reads: CASGGRAILGEQYF. The CDR3, as DNA: TGTGCCAGCGGGGGGCGCGCGATTCTCGGCGAGCAGTACTTC.

The chain couples TRBV7-9 to TRBJ2-7, with 7 positions matching TRBD2. Germline V gene data show CDR1 as SEHNR and CDR2 as FQNEAQ (reference sequence). Trimming at V came to 1 base and at J to 0 bases, leaving 6 bases not matched to a gene. The CDR3 runs 16 residues. CDR3 protein: CASSLDLAVSSYEQYF. DNA for the CDR3: TGTGCCAGCAGCTTAGACCTAGCGGTAAGCTCCTACGAGCAGTACTTC.

The chain combines TRBV6-5 with TRBJ1-2; 7 nucleotides align to TRBD1. CDR3 length: 13 residues. J was trimmed by 5 bases and V by 5 bases; bases with no gene match: 5. CDR1 and CDR2 from the germline V gene are MNHEY and SVGAGI. The DNA of the CDR3 is TGTGCCAGCAGTCGACAGGGAGAGTATGGCTACACCTTC. It encodes CASSRQGEYGYTF.

The rearrangement joins TRBV6-1 to TRBJ1-4; 7 bases align to TRBD1. CDR1 and CDR2 from the germline V gene are MNHNS and SASEGT. The V gene end was trimmed by 1 base and the J gene end by 8 bases; junction bases not matched to a gene: 10. The CDR3 covers 16 residues. The CDR3 here is CASSEVPGQTGEKLFF. The CDR3 nucleotides are TGTGCCAGCAGTGAAGTCCCGGGACAGACGGGGGAAAAACTGTTTTTT.

The chain joins TRBV28 to TRBJ2-5, with 8 bases that match TRBD2. The CDR3 contains 14 residues. V dropped 5 bases and J dropped 5; count of bases not matched to a gene: 7. Germline V CDR1 and CDR2: MDHEN, SYDVKM. CDR3 bases: TGTGCCAGCAGTCCCACGGGACTAGTCGAGACCCAGTACTTC. Its translation: CASSPTGLVETQYF.

J is TRBJ2-1 and V is TRBV4-2; D possibly corresponds to TRBD2 (5 bases). The germline V gene encodes CDR1 LGHNA and CDR2 YNFKEQ. The CDR3 extends over 16 amino acids. Between the trimmed V and J ends, which lost 0 bases and 1 base, there was a span of 10 bases. The CDR3 spells CASSQEFSVSYNEQFF. The CDR3 DNA reads TGTGCCAGCAGCCAAGAATTTAGCGTGTCCTACAATGAGCAGTTCTTC.

This clone came up a few times. This chain uses TRBV5-6 with TRBJ2-5; 12 bases map to TRBD2. The CDR3 totals 17 residues. Germline V gene sequence: CDR1 SGHDT, CDR2 YYEEEE. V shed 0 bases and J 5 bases; nucleotides not matched to a gene: 8. CDR3: CASSLERASGRVETQYF. CDR3 nucleotides: TGTGCCAGCAGCTTGGAGCGGGCTAGCGGGAGGGTGGAGACCCAGTACTTC.

V usage is TRBV12-5 and J usage is TRBJ1-2, with 12 positions matching TRBD1. Per germline, CDR1 LGHNT and CDR2 FRNRAP. The CDR3 totals 14 residues. V gave up 5 bases and J gave up 7 bases; unmatched junction bases: 5. CDR3 protein: CASGQGTGGSGYTF. The CDR3 bases are TGTGCTAGTGGTCAGGGGACAGGGGGCTCTGGCTACACCTTC.

This chain connects TRBV5-1 to TRBJ1-2; D not certain. V was shortened by 7 bases and J by 10 bases, with 17 bases between the two germline ends. This CDR3 comprises 12 residues. Looked up from germline, CDR1 is SGHRS and CDR2 is YFSETQ. Here the CDR3 DNA reads TGCGCCAGCGGCGACGCTGGGATCCACTACACCTTC. Protein product: CASGDAGIHYTF.

The chain carries TRBV6-6 and TRBJ2-7; D is uncertain. Germline V lookup: CDR1 MNHNY, CDR2 SVGAGI (reference sequence). V was trimmed by 5 bases and J by 7 bases, leaving 9 bases between them. The CDR3 is made up of 11 amino acids. As DNA, the CDR3 is TGTGCCAGCAGTACCGTGAGGGAGCAGTACTTC. Protein sequence: CASSTVREQYF.

This clone rates as medium-sized. This chain uses TRBV5-4 with TRBJ2-7, with D unresolved. The CDR3 has 14 residues. CDR1 and CDR2 from the germline V gene are SGHNT and YYREEE (reference sequence). Trimming stripped 2 bases from V and 0 bases from J, with 9 bases between. The CDR3, as DNA: TGTGCCAGCAGCTTAGGGCCAAACTCCTACGAGCAGTACTTC. It translates to CASSLGPNSYEQYF.

The chain joins TRBV6-5 to TRBJ1-2; TRBD1 matches 7 bases. The germline CDR1 and CDR2 sequences are MNHEY and SVGAGI. The CDR3 is 15 residues long. Losses at the gene ends were 0 bases for V and 5 bases for J; bases not matched to a gene: 6. The CDR3 here is CASSYSSGGGYGYTF. The CDR3 region has the DNA TGTGCCAGCAGTTACTCGTCAGGGGGTGGATATGGCTACACCTTC.